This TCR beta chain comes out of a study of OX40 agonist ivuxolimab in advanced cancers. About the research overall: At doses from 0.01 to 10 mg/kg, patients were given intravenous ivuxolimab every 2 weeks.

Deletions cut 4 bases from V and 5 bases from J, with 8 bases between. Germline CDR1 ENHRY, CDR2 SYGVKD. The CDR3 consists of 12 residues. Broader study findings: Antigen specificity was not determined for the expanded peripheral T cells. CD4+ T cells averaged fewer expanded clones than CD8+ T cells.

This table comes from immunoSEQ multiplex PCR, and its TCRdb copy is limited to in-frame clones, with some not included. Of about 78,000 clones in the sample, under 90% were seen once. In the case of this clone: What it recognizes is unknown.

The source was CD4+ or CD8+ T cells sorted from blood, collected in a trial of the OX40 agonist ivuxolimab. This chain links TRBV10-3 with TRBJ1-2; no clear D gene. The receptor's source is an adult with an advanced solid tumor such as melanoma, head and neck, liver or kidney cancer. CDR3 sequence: CAISAYGYGYTF. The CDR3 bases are TGTGCCATCAGTGCTTACGGGTATGGCTACACCTTC.